The rows below give T cell receptor beta chains drawn from one sample of a study of shared clonotypes between healthy human individuals. Using immunoSEQ multiplex PCR, the repertoire was profiled, and TCRdb retains in-frame clones only, with some absent. Among about 470,000 clones listed, around 79% were seen once. Sequences were obtained from PBMCs. These receptors were obtained from a woman aged 40 to 50 in good health. Some clones in this sample may be carry-over from other donors' samples. Each CDR3 is given with its conserved first and last residue. The D gene is left open where the match is weak. The size field is filled for only some rows; it gives once, few, many or a size class.

v_call: TRBV28
clone_size: .
j_call: TRBJ2-1
d_call: .
cdr3_nt: TGTGCCAGCAGCCAGACTTCCTACAATGAGCAGTTCTTC
cdr3_aa: CASSQTSYNEQFF

v_call: TRBV19
clone_size: .
j_call: TRBJ2-5
d_call: TRBD1
cdr3_nt: TGTGCCAGTAGTACGTCCGGGACAGGACAAGAGACCCAGTACTTC
cdr3_aa: CASSTSGTGQETQYF

v_call: TRBV10-2
clone_size: .
j_call: TRBJ2-1
d_call: TRBD2
cdr3_nt: TGCGCCAGCAGCCTAGCGGGGGACTACAATGAGCAGTTCTTC
cdr3_aa: CASSLAGDYNEQFF

v_call: TRBV7-8
clone_size: .
j_call: TRBJ1-2
d_call: TRBD1
cdr3_nt: TGTGCCAGCAGCTCTCGGACAGGGGAAGGCTACACCTTC
cdr3_aa: CASSSRTGEGYTF

v_call: TRBV28
clone_size: many
j_call: TRBJ1-1
d_call: TRBD1
cdr3_nt: TGTGCCAGCAGTCTAGCGCTACAGGGGAAAGCTTTCTTT
cdr3_aa: CASSLALQGKAFF

v_call: TRBV4-3
clone_size: .
j_call: TRBJ2-1
d_call: .
cdr3_nt: TGCGCCAGCAGCCTACAATACCTCGGCTACAATGAGCAGTTCTTC
cdr3_aa: CASSLQYLGYNEQFF

v_call: TRBV7-6
clone_size: .
j_call: TRBJ2-3
d_call: TRBD1
cdr3_nt: TGTGCCAGCAGCTTAGGGACAGGGTTCGATACGCAGTATTTT
cdr3_aa: CASSLGTGFDTQYF

v_call: TRBV18
clone_size: .
j_call: TRBJ2-2
d_call: .
cdr3_nt: TGTGCCAGCTCACCGCAGAACACCGGGGAGCTGTTTTTT
cdr3_aa: CASSPQNTGELFF

v_call: TRBV5-1
clone_size: .
j_call: TRBJ1-6
d_call: TRBD1
cdr3_nt: TGCGCCAGCAGCTCAGGACAGGGGGCTTCACCCCTCCACTTT
cdr3_aa: CASSSGQGASPLHF

v_call: TRBV28
clone_size: once
j_call: TRBJ2-1
d_call: .
cdr3_nt: TGTGCCAGCAGTTTATCCATTGACTACCTAACTTACAATGAGCAGTTCTTC
cdr3_aa: CASSLSIDYLTYNEQFF